The next 12 T cell receptor beta chains were all read from a single sample in a study of early T cells in non-severe SARS-CoV-2 infection. One entry per CDR3 protein results from TCRdb running MiXCR on the 5' RACE reads. Counted here are roughly 92,000 distinct CDR3 sequences, roughly 12% occurring once; the ten biggest clones make up about 4.6%. Sequenced here: whole blood, sampled at baseline. These receptors all stem from an adult who was a healthcare worker with PCR-confirmed SARS-CoV-2 infection or an uninfected control (not recorded which).

This clonotype was seen more than once but under ten times. The gene calls are TRBV7-9 and TRBJ1-2, with 7 bases matching TRBD1. The ends lost 5 bases at V and 1 base at J; junction bases unmatched: 10. CDR3 length: 16 amino acids. Germline CDR1 reads SEHNR; CDR2 reads FQNEAQ (reference sequence). The chain's CDR3 is CASSQPDRENNYGYTF. The CDR3 region has the DNA TGTGCCAGCAGCCAACCCGACAGGGAGAATAACTATGGCTACACCTTC.

This clonotype has ten or more counts. This CDR3 reads CASSPALNTIYF. The CDR3, as DNA: TGTGCCAGCAGCCCTGCCCTAAACACCATATATTTT. The gene calls are TRBV12-3 or TRBV12-4 and TRBJ1-3; D gene uncertain. V lost 6 bases and J lost 6, with 9 bases in between. The CDR3 extends over 12 amino acids.

This clonotype was counted at least ten times. The CDR3 DNA sequence: TGCAGCGTTGAAGGGCAGGGGACCTACGAGCAGTACTTC. This encodes CSVEGQGTYEQYF. V usage is TRBV29-1 and J usage is TRBJ2-7; possibly TRBD1 for D (6 bases). Trimming took off 1 base at V and 2 bases at J, with 9 bases between the two ends. Germline CDR1 is SQVTM and CDR2 is ANQGSEA. This CDR3 comprises 13 residues.

In this sample, this clonotype turned up many times. DNA for the CDR3: TGTGCCAGCAGCCCGTCCCGACAGTTCTCTGGGGCCAACGTCCTGACTTTC. Its protein product is CASSPSRQFSGANVLTF. V gene TRBV11-3 combines with J gene TRBJ2-6, with D tentatively TRBD1 (5 bases). The ends were cut back, 5 bases at V and 0 bases at J, with 14 bases in the middle. Germline CDR1 and CDR2: SGHNT and YENEEA. The length of the CDR3 is 17 residues. The full variable domain, rest sourced from reference TRBV11-3 and TRBJ2-6, is EAGVVQSPRYKIIEKKQPVAFWCNPISGHNTLYWYLQNLGQGPELLIRYENEEAVDDSQLPKDRFSAERLKGVDSTLKIQPAELGDSAVYLCASSPSRQFSGANVLTFGAGSRLTVL.

This clonotype was found many times. CDR3 loop: CASSSHPGTGLGYGYTF. The DNA of the CDR3 is TGTGCCAGCAGTTCACATCCCGGGACAGGGCTTGGCTATGGCTACACCTTC. The chain combines TRBV6-6 with TRBJ1-2; 9 nucleotides agree with TRBD1. In germline, CDR1 is MNHNY, CDR2 SVGAGI (reference sequence). This CDR3 has 17 residues. J lost 4 bases, V lost 4 bases, and 13 bases had no gene match.

The gene calls are TRBV12-3 or TRBV12-4 and TRBJ2-7; 7 bases align to TRBD1. CDR3 length: 15 amino acids. The V segment lost 6 bases and the J segment 1 base; nucleotides outside the gene matches: 9. The CDR3 spells CASRRGLGLSYEQYF. For the CDR3, the DNA is TGTGCCAGCAGAAGGGGGCTCGGTTTATCCTACGAGCAGTACTTC.

The chain uses TRBV6-2 or TRBV6-3 and TRBJ2-5, with 7 bases that match TRBD1. V lost 6 bases to trimming and J lost 6 bases; unmatched junction nucleotides: 16. From germline, CDR1 is MNHEY and CDR2 SVGEGT. CDR3 length equals 16 residues. This CDR3 reads CASSRRPTGSAQTQYF. The CDR3 bases are TGTGCCAGCAGCCGACGTCCGACAGGGAGCGCGCAGACCCAGTACTTC.

The V and J genes are TRBV6-5 and TRBJ1-4, with D possibly TRBD1 on 6 matching bases. From germline, CDR1 is MNHEY and CDR2 SVGAGI. This CDR3 spans 13 amino acids. Trimming removed 6 bases from V and 4 bases from J, with 9 bases in between. The CDR3: CASSRTVNEKLFF. The DNA of the CDR3 is TGTGCCAGCAGCCGGACAGTTAATGAAAAACTGTTTTTT.

The chain links TRBV18 to TRBJ1-2; no definite D call. The length of the CDR3 is 13 residues. The V end was cut by 3 bases, the J end by 3 bases, with 8 bases between. Germline CDR1 and CDR2: KGHSH and LQKENI. CDR3 in amino acids: CASSPTLDYGYTF. The CDR3 DNA reads TGTGCCAGCTCACCTACCCTGGACTATGGCTACACCTTC.

The genes are TRBV7-9 and TRBJ2-1; D unclear. CDR3 size: 12 residues. The V end lost 8 bases, the J end lost 6 bases, and 11 bases lay between the germline ends. CDR1 and CDR2 from the germline V gene are SEHNR and FQNEAQ (reference sequence). DNA for the CDR3: TGTGCCAGCCTCGTGAAAGGCAATGAGCAGTTCTTC. This sequence encodes CASLVKGNEQFF.

V usage is TRBV7-9 and J usage is TRBJ2-1; D gene uncertain. CDR1 is SEHNR, CDR2 FQNEAQ, per germline (reference sequence). The germline V and J ends were trimmed by 4 bases and 5 bases, with 18 bases remaining between them. This CDR3 has 16 amino acids. CDR3 nucleotide sequence: TGTGCCAGCAGCTCCACCCGGGCCCCCCCACACAATGAGCAGTTCTTC. Residues: CASSSTRAPPHNEQFF. The full variable domain, with the rest looked up from reference TRBV7-9 and TRBJ2-1, is DTGVSQNPRHKITKRGQNVTFRCDPISEHNRLYWYRQTLGQGPEFLTYFQNEAQLEKSRLLSDRFSAERPKGSFSTLEIQRTEQGDSAMYLCASSSTRAPPHNEQFFGPGTRLTVL.

This clonotype was detected ten times or more. V gene TRBV7-8 combines with J gene TRBJ2-2, with 7 bases fitting TRBD1. CDR1 and CDR2 (germline): SGHVS, FQNEAQ. Trimming took 0 bases from V and 0 from J; bases not matched to a gene: 10. The CDR3 length is 19 residues. As DNA, the CDR3 is TGTGCCAGCAGCTTAGCCCATTACAGGGGACGATCGAACACCGGGGAGCTGTTTTTT. It translates to CASSLAHYRGRSNTGELFF. Full variable domain (outside the CDR3, taken from reference TRBV7-8 and TRBJ2-2): GAGVSQSPRYKVAKRGQDVALRCDPISGHVSLFWYQQALGQGPEFLTYFQNEAQLDKSGLPSDRFFAERPEGSVSTLKIQRTQQEDSAVYLCASSLAHYRGRSNTGELFFGEGSRLTVL.